One sample yielded the 27 T cell receptor beta chains listed below, sequenced in a study of PD-L1 blockade in urothelial cancer. The assay was immunoSEQ multiplex PCR, and TCRdb's table has in-frame clones only and misses some. The sample shows fewer than 60,000 clones, around 80% of them seen only once. The sample's time point: pretreatment peripheral blood. The specimen was PBMCs, collected around atezolizumab (anti-PD-L1) treatment. Source of these receptors: a man between 65 and 79 years old with urothelial cancer.

The chain joins TRBV7-9 to TRBJ1-2, with D hard to call. The CDR3 totals 13 residues. The V gene's germline CDR1 is SEHNR and CDR2 FQNEAQ (reference sequence). Trimming stripped 7 bases from V and 9 bases from J, with 18 bases between. CDR3 residues: CASNRRNVSRYTF. DNA for the CDR3: TGTGCCAGCAATCGGAGAAATGTCTCTCGCTACACCTTC.

V and J are TRBV29-1 and TRBJ2-1; TRBD2 matches at 8 bases. Germline V CDR1 and CDR2: SQVTM, ANQGSEA. The CDR3 is 14 amino acids. V lost 4 bases, J lost 2 bases, and 4 bases stayed unmatched. In DNA, the CDR3 is TGCAGCGTTGTACTAGCGGTAACCTACAATGAGCAGTTCTTC. This translates into CSVVLAVTYNEQFF.

The chain employs TRBV4-3 and TRBJ1-6; D perhaps matches TRBD1 (6 bases). Germline CDR1 LGHNA, CDR2 YSLEER. V was shortened by 0 bases and J by 6 bases, with 12 bases between the two germline ends. This CDR3 contains 16 residues. CDR3 DNA sequence: TGCGCCAGCAGCCAAGAGATCACAGGGTCTAATTCACCCCTCCACTTT. This codes for CASSQEITGSNSPLHF.

The chain joins TRBV19 to TRBJ1-2; maybe TRBD1 (5 bases). V shed 5 bases and J shed 3 bases, with 13 bases lying between them. From germline, CDR1 is LNHDA and CDR2 SQIVND (reference sequence). The CDR3 is made up of 14 amino acids. CDR3 nucleotide sequence: TGTGCCAGTAGTTCCAACCTAGGGGACTATGGCTACACCTTC. It codes for CASSSNLGDYGYTF. Based on the CDR3 plus reference TRBV19 and TRBJ1-2, the full variable domain is DGGITQSPKYLFRKEGQNVTLSCEQNLNHDAMYWYRQDPGQGLRLIYYSQIVNDFQKGDIAEGYSVSREKKESFPLTVTSAQKNPTAFYLCASSSNLGDYGYTFGSGTRLTVV.

A few counts support this clone. The chain uses TRBV7-9 and TRBJ1-2; D perhaps matches TRBD1 (6 bases). Germline CDR1 reads SEHNR; CDR2 reads FQNEAQ (reference sequence). The CDR3 runs 17 residues. V was shortened by 1 base and J by 8 bases, with 23 bases between the two germline ends. The CDR3 reads CASSLGGGGRKAGGYTF. The CDR3 DNA reads as TGTGCCAGCAGCTTAGGAGGGGGGGGGCGAAAAGCTGGCGGCTACACCTTC.

The V and J genes are TRBV4-1 and TRBJ2-1; 10 positions match TRBD1. Germline loops: CDR1 MGHRA, CDR2 YSYEKL. V lost 3 bases to trimming and J lost 7 bases; unmatched junction nucleotides: 9. The CDR3 has 16 residues. CDR3 residues: CASSHDRDRGGNEQFF. CDR3 DNA sequence: TGCGCCAGCAGCCATGACCGGGACAGGGGCGGAAATGAGCAGTTCTTC.

This sequence joins TRBV12-5 and TRBJ2-2; 8 nucleotides agree with TRBD1. Germline V lookup: CDR1 LGHNT, CDR2 FRNRAP. The trim removed 7 bases at V and 6 bases at J, leaving 10 bases unmatched. The CDR3 is 15 residues long. The CDR3 coding sequence is TGTGCTAGTGCCACGGGACAGGCCGGCGCCGGGGAGCTGTTTTTT. This encodes CASATGQAGAGELFF.

This rearrangement joins TRBV5-5 to TRBJ2-7; the D is unclear. Germline V gives CDR1 SGHKS, CDR2 YYEKEE (reference sequence). Trimming pared 1 base from V and 5 bases from J, leaving 13 bases between. The CDR3 contains 14 residues. CDR3 sequence (DNA): TGTGCCAGCAGCTTGTCTCAGGAAATCAACGAGCAGTACTTC. It yields the protein CASSLSQEINEQYF.

The chain couples TRBV19 to TRBJ2-7, with 8 bases matching TRBD1. This CDR3 contains 14 residues. Germline trimming cut 3 bases from V and 1 base from J; bases unmatched to any gene: 2. In germline, CDR1 is LNHDA, CDR2 SQIVND (reference sequence). This CDR3 reads CASSIGTGSYEQYF. The CDR3 DNA follows: TGTGCCAGTAGTATCGGGACAGGATCCTACGAGCAGTACTTC.

J is TRBJ2-1 and V is TRBV5-1; TRBD2 agrees at 7 bases. The CDR3 is made up of 14 amino acids. The ends lost 4 bases at V and 6 bases at J; junction bases unmatched: 7. Germline assignment: CDR1 SGHRS and CDR2 YFSETQ. CDR3 sequence reads: CASSPRETPNEQFF. CDR3 bases: TGCGCCAGCAGCCCGCGGGAGACCCCCAATGAGCAGTTCTTC.

The chain joins TRBV18 to TRBJ1-2, with 7 bases identical to TRBD1. CDR3 size: 14 residues. Trimming removed 3 bases from V and 6 bases from J; junction bases left unmatched: 7. The germline V gene encodes CDR1 KGHSH and CDR2 LQKENI. The chain's CDR3 is CASSPPRGPDGYTF. The CDR3 DNA follows: TGTGCCAGCTCACCTCCTAGGGGGCCGGATGGCTACACCTTC.

This clone was counted a single time. V is TRBV19 and J is TRBJ2-3, with TRBD1 as a possible D gene (7 bases). Germline V gene lookup returns CDR1 LNHDA and CDR2 SQIVND (reference sequence). The CDR3 is 14 amino acids. The ends were cut back, 2 bases at V and 6 bases at J, with 12 bases in the middle. The CDR3 reads CASSITQGRDTQYF. In DNA form, the CDR3 reads TGTGCCAGTAGTATAACACAGGGGAGGGATACGCAGTATTTT.

The chain employs TRBV18 and TRBJ2-7; no clear D gene. Germline assignment: CDR1 KGHSH and CDR2 LQKENI. Trimming took off 3 bases at V and 2 bases at J, with 11 bases between the two ends. The CDR3 is 14 residues long. CDR3 loop: CASSPPTETYEQYF. CDR3 coding DNA: TGTGCCAGCTCACCCCCTACCGAAACCTACGAGCAGTACTTC.

A word on this clone: Possible read error: a much larger clone is one base away. The chain recombines TRBV7-8 with TRBJ1-5, with D perhaps matching TRBD1 (5 bases). V was cut by 1 base and J by 7 bases, with 5 bases left in between. The CDR3 spans 12 residues. Germline V gene data show CDR1 as SGHVS and CDR2 as FQNEAQ. The CDR3 loop is CASSLGGQPQHF. In nucleotides, the CDR3 is TGTGCCAGCAGCTTAGGGGGCCAGCCCCAGCATTTT.

The J gene is TRBJ2-4, the V gene TRBV4-1, with TRBD1 matching over 10 bases. The CDR3 sequence is 20 residues long. J lost 0 bases, V lost 1 base, and 12 bases had no gene match. The germline gives CDR1 MGHRA, CDR2 YSYEKL. The CDR3 reads CASSQVSGQGRSEAKNIQYF. Written as DNA, the CDR3 is TGCGCCAGCAGCCAAGTATCGGGACAGGGGAGGTCGGAAGCCAAAAACATTCAGTACTTC.

This clone was detected only once. The V call is TRBV28, the J call TRBJ2-1; a weak D match, TRBD2 (6 bases). CDR1 and CDR2 from the germline V gene are MDHEN and SYDVKM. The CDR3 covers 16 residues. V was cut by 4 bases and J by 0 bases, with 13 bases left in between. CDR3 coding DNA: TGTGCCAGCAGTTCCTCGGGGGTGAGCTCCTACAATGAGCAGTTCTTC. This gives the protein CASSSSGVSSYNEQFF.

The rearrangement uses TRBV19 and TRBJ1-1; TRBD1 is a possible D gene (5 bases). Germline lookup yields CDR1 LNHDA and CDR2 SQIVND (reference sequence). The CDR3 is made up of 13 amino acids. Trimming took 6 bases from V and 0 from J, leaving 8 bases between them. This CDR3 reads CASRDKMNTEAFF. The CDR3 DNA is TGTGCCAGTAGGGACAAAATGAACACTGAAGCTTTCTTT.

This rearrangement joins TRBV14 to TRBJ1-2; D is uncertain. Germline V CDR1 and CDR2: SGHDN, FVKESK. The ends were cut back, 0 bases at V and 11 bases at J, with 16 bases in the middle. The CDR3 has 14 amino acids. CDR3 sequence reads: CASSQESWQDEYTF. CDR3 sequence (DNA): TGTGCCAGCAGCCAAGAATCGTGGCAGGATGAGTACACCTTC. Looking up the rest from reference TRBV14 and TRBJ1-2 gives the full variable domain: EAGVTQFPSHSVIEKGQTVTLRCDPISGHDNLYWYRRVMGKEIKFLLHFVKESKQDESGMPNNRFLAERTGGTYSTLKVQPAELEDSGVYFCASSQESWQDEYTFGSGTRLTVV.

J is TRBJ2-1 and V is TRBV19; TRBD2 might be the D (5 bases). The CDR3 contains 15 residues. Germline values: CDR1 LNHDA, CDR2 SQIVND (reference sequence). V was clipped by 5 bases and J by 3 bases, with 14 bases between them. The CDR3 nucleotides are TGTGCCAGTAGTGGCTCAAGCGGTAGCTACAATGAGCAGTTCTTC. Translation: CASSGSSGSYNEQFF.

This clone was seen a few times. The rearrangement uses TRBV9 and TRBJ2-5; TRBD2 matches 8 bases. V shed 0 bases, J shed 4 bases, and the junction held 14 bases outside the gene matches. The CDR3 has 18 residues. Germline V lookup: CDR1 SGDLS, CDR2 YYNGEE. The CDR3, as DNA: TGTGCCAGCAGCGTAGATCCAGCGGGAGCATCGGGCGGAGAGACCCAGTACTTC. Translation: CASSVDPAGASGGETQYF.

V usage is TRBV11-3 and J usage is TRBJ1-1; D is unclear. V was trimmed by 4 bases and J by 4 bases, leaving 7 bases between them. The germline gives CDR1 SGHNT, CDR2 YENEEA. The CDR3 is made up of 12 amino acids. The chain's CDR3 is CASSSLGTEAFF. The CDR3 DNA reads TGTGCCAGCAGCTCGCTCGGCACTGAAGCTTTCTTT.

This chain connects TRBV14 to TRBJ2-7; the D gene is possibly TRBD2 (6 bases). Trimming cost V 4 bases and J 1 base, with 11 bases left between them. There are 14 residues in the CDR3. CDR1 and CDR2 (germline): SGHDN, FVKESK. The DNA of the CDR3 is TGTGCCAGCAGCCCTGGGGGGAATTCCTACGAGCAGTACTTC. Amino acid sequence: CASSPGGNSYEQYF.

This clone has just a few counts. The chain links TRBV9 to TRBJ2-6; D uncertain. Trimming removed 0 bases from V and 4 bases from J, with 5 bases in between. In germline, CDR1 is SGDLS, CDR2 YYNGEE. CDR3 length: 14 amino acids. The CDR3 spells CASSVDYGANVLTF. The CDR3 DNA reads as TGTGCCAGCAGCGTAGACTACGGGGCCAACGTCCTGACTTTC.

The chain employs TRBV13 and TRBJ1-1; TRBD1 might be the D (6 bases). Between the trimmed V and J ends, which lost 6 bases and 1 base, there was a span of 9 bases. The CDR3 runs to 13 residues. The germline V gene encodes CDR1 PRHDT and CDR2 FYEKMQ (reference sequence). The CDR3 spells CASRETGNTEAFF. The CDR3 DNA follows: TGTGCCAGCAGGGAGACAGGGAACACTGAAGCTTTCTTT.

This clone is a singleton in its sample. CDR3 nucleotides: TGTGCCAGCAGTCCCCCCAGCGGGAGGGCTCACGAGCAGTACTTC. Translation: CASSPPSGRAHEQYF. J is TRBJ2-7 and V is TRBV27; TRBD2 aligns across 10 bases. The CDR3 extends over 15 amino acids. Germline V CDR1 and CDR2: MNHEY, SMNVEV (reference sequence). The V gene end was trimmed by 5 bases and the J gene end by 5 bases; junction bases not matched to a gene: 9.

The chain links TRBV18 to TRBJ1-2, with unresolved D. V was cut by 3 bases and J by 6 bases, with 11 bases left in between. The CDR3 extends over 13 amino acids. CDR1 is KGHSH and CDR2 is LQKENI in the germline V gene. For the CDR3, the DNA is TGTGCCAGCTCACCCAGCGGTGGCGATGGCTACACCTTC. This sequence encodes CASSPSGGDGYTF.

The rearrangement links TRBV5-6 to TRBJ2-7; D remains ambiguous. The ends were cut back, 4 bases at V and 1 base at J, with 12 bases in the middle. CDR1 is SGHDT and CDR2 is YYEEEE in the germline V gene. The CDR3 totals 14 residues. The CDR3 DNA is TGTGCCAGCAGCGCCGACATGGGTTCCTACGAGCAGTACTTC. This encodes CASSADMGSYEQYF.